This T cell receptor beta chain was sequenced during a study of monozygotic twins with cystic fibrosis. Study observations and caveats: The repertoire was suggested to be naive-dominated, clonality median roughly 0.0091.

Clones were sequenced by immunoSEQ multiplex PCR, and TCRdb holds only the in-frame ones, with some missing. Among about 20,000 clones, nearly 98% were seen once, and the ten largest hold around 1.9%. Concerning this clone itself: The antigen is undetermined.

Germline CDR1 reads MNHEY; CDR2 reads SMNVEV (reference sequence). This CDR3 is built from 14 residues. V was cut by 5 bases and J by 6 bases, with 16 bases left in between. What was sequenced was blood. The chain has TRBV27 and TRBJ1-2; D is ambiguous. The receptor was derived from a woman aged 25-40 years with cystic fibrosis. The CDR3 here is CASSPRDRGHGYTF. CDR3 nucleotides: TGTGCCAGCAGTCCCCGAGACCGCGGCCATGGCTACACCTTC.